This T cell receptor (beta chain) is drawn from a study of T cell responses to AZD1222 COVID-19 vaccine. Germline CDR1 and CDR2: LNHDA and SQIVND (reference sequence). This CDR3 is 12 amino acids long. The V end lost 10 bases, the J end lost 3 bases, and 12 bases lay between the germline ends. The data were produced by immunoSEQ multiplex PCR, yet TCRdb's version contains in-frame clones alone and is incomplete. The sample yields 69,000 or so clones, roughly 85% seen once. The specimen was peripheral blood, collected 28 days after the second AZD1222 dose. This clonotype originated in an adult who received the AZD1222 COVID-19 vaccine. This sequence joins TRBV19 and TRBJ1-1; D gene uncertain. As DNA, the CDR3 is TGTGCCACCTTAGGGCTATACACTGAAGCTTTCTTT. Residues: CATLGLYTEAFF.